One T cell receptor (beta chain) is described in this entry. The V gene lost 3 bases and the J gene lost 5 bases, with 14 bases spanning the gap. The CDR3 is made up of 15 amino acids. Per germline, CDR1 LNHNV and CDR2 YYDKDF (reference sequence). TCRdb reanalysed the RT-PCR reads using MiXCR and keeps one entry per CDR3 protein. The sample has 550,000 to 750,000 distinct CDR3 sequences, about 14% seen once. What was sequenced was memory CD4+ T cells from blood. The clonotype was recovered from a female donor in good health, serving as a healthy control. The chain has TRBV15 and TRBJ2-1, with a weak D call TRBD2 (6 bases). CDR3 amino acids: CATSRTSRVNNEQFF. The CDR3 coding sequence is TGTGCCACCAGCAGGACTAGTAGAGTCAACAATGAGCAGTTCTTC. The full variable domain, in which reference TRBV15 and TRBJ2-1 provide the parts outside the CDR3, is DAMVIQNPRYQVTQFGKPVTLSCSQTLNHNVMYWYQQKSSQAPKLLFHYYDKDFNNEADTPDNFQSRRPNTSFCFLDIRSPGLGDTAMYLCATSRTSRVNNEQFFGPGTRLTVL.